One sample yielded the 9 T cell receptor beta chains listed below, sequenced in a study of T cell responses to AZD1222 COVID-19 vaccine. Generated by immunoSEQ multiplex PCR, the TCRdb table keeps only in-frame clones and is missing some. The top ten hold 3% to 4.5% of the sample, which has 110,000 to 150,000 clones, about 86% seen once. The sequenced sample was peripheral blood, obtained on day 0 of AZD1222 vaccination. These receptors originate from an adult in good health.

V gene TRBV5-1 combines with J gene TRBJ2-7; 7 bases are shared with TRBD1. Losses at the gene ends were 7 bases for V and 2 bases for J; bases not matched to a gene: 9. Looked up from germline, CDR1 is SGHRS and CDR2 is YFSETQ. CDR3 length: 14 amino acids. DNA for the CDR3: TGCGCCAGCTGTGCCGGGACAGTACCCTACGAGCAGTACTTC. Translated, it gives CASCAGTVPYEQYF.

The chain uses TRBV9 and TRBJ2-2; D is unclear. The CDR3 is 14 amino acids. Between the trimmed V and J ends, which lost 0 bases and 0 bases, there was a span of 3 bases. From germline, CDR1 is SGDLS and CDR2 YYNGEE. The CDR3 loop is CASSVEANTGELFF. CDR3 coding DNA: TGTGCCAGCAGCGTAGAAGCGAACACCGGGGAGCTGTTTTTT. The variable domain in full, with the rest retrieved from reference TRBV9 and TRBJ2-2, is DSGVTQTPKHLITATGQRVTLRCSPRSGDLSVYWYQQSLDQGLQFLIQYYNGEERAKGNILERFSAQQFPDLHSELNLSSLELGDSALYFCASSVEANTGELFFGEGSRLTVL.

V is TRBV4-3 and J is TRBJ2-1; a weak D match, TRBD2 (8 bases). CDR1 and CDR2 (germline): LGHNA, YSLEER. This CDR3 comprises 16 residues. V was pared by 2 bases and J by 6 bases, with 17 bases between. This chain's CDR3 is CASSQTSGQGGNEQFF. CDR3 in DNA: TGCGCCAGCAGCCAAACTAGCGGCCAGGGGGGCAATGAGCAGTTCTTC.

The chain joins TRBV10-3 to TRBJ2-7; no reliable D call. Germline CDR1 ENHRY, CDR2 SYGVKD. CDR3 length: 13 amino acids. V gave up 3 bases and J gave up 0 bases, with 6 bases separating them. The CDR3 DNA reads as TGTGCCATCAGTGAAGGCAGCTCCTACGAGCAGTACTTC. Its translation is CAISEGSSYEQYF.

The gene calls are TRBV28 and TRBJ2-7; 7 bases are a match to TRBD2. CDR3 length: 12 residues. V shed 8 bases and J 6 bases; nucleotides not matched to a gene: 7. Germline V CDR1 and CDR2: MDHEN, SYDVKM. The CDR3 reads CASGLVSLEQYF. The CDR3 DNA follows: TGTGCCAGCGGACTAGTCTCGCTCGAGCAGTACTTC.

This clone was detected only once. The chain uses TRBV10-3 and TRBJ2-4, with 9 bases identical to TRBD1. J was trimmed by 5 bases and V by 6 bases; bases with no gene match: 5. This CDR3 has 14 residues. Germline CDR1 is ENHRY and CDR2 is SYGVKD. Here the CDR3 DNA reads TGTGCCATCAGCCCTGGACAGGGGCAAAACATTCAGTACTTC. As protein: CAISPGQGQNIQYF.

The chain combines TRBV7-9 with TRBJ1-2; 9 positions agree with TRBD1. V lost 2 bases, J lost 4 bases, and 5 bases stayed unmatched. CDR1 and CDR2 (germline): SEHNR, FQNEAQ (reference sequence). The CDR3 spans 15 residues. The CDR3 sequence: CASSLTGDRAYGYTF. The DNA for the CDR3 is TGTGCCAGCAGCTTAACCGGGGACAGGGCCTATGGCTACACCTTC.

This clone appeared a few times. This rearrangement joins TRBV7-9 to TRBJ2-7; 7 bases align to TRBD2. Germline V gene sequence: CDR1 SEHNR, CDR2 FQNEAQ (reference sequence). V trimming: 6 bases; J trimming: 3 bases; junction bases outside the gene matches: 8. This CDR3 is 14 amino acids long. CDR3 loop: CASSGGGPLYEQYF. CDR3 in DNA: TGTGCCAGCAGTGGCGGGGGTCCCCTCTACGAGCAGTACTTC.

The chain couples TRBV9 to TRBJ2-2; the match to TRBD2 covers 12 bases. There are 17 residues in the CDR3. Trimming took 4 bases from V and 3 from J; bases not matched to a gene: 7. Per germline, CDR1 SGDLS and CDR2 YYNGEE. The chain's CDR3 is CASSLGLAGLHTGELFF. The CDR3 DNA follows: TGTGCCAGCAGCCTTGGACTAGCGGGACTTCACACCGGGGAGCTGTTTTTT.